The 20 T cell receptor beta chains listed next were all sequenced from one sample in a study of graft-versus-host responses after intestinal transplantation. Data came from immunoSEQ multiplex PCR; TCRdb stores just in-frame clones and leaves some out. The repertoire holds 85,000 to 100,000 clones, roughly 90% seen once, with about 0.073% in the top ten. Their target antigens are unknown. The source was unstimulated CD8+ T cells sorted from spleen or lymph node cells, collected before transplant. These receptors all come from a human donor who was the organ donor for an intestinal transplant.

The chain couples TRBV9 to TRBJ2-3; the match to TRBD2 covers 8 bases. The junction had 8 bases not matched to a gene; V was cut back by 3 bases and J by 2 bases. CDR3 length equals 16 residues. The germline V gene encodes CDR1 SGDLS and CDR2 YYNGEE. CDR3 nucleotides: TGTGCCAGCAGCGCCTGGGCGGGGGGATCCACAGATACGCAGTATTTT. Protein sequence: CASSAWAGGSTDTQYF.

Here the CDR3 reads CASSQDGDTKAFF. Written as DNA, the CDR3 is TGCGCCAGCAGCCAAGATGGAGATACAAAAGCTTTCTTT. The rearrangement joins TRBV4-1 to TRBJ1-1; D remains unclear. The germline V gene has CDR1 MGHRA and CDR2 YSYEKL. CDR3 length: 13 amino acids. Trimming removed 0 bases from V and 9 bases from J, with 11 bases in between.

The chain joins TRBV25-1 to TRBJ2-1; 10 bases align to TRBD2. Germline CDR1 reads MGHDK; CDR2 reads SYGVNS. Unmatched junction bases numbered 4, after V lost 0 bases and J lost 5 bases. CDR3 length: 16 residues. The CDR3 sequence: CASSEYSGGPNNEQFF. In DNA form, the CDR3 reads TGTGCCAGCAGTGAATATAGCGGGGGGCCTAACAATGAGCAGTTCTTC.

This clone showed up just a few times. The CDR3 DNA reads TGTGCCACCAGCAGAGGACGACTACGGAGGCCCCTCCACTTT. Translation: CATSRGRLRRPLHF. V usage is TRBV15 and J usage is TRBJ1-6, with D unresolved. Looked up from germline, CDR1 is LNHNV and CDR2 is YYDKDF (reference sequence). V lost 1 base to trimming and J lost 13 bases, with 14 bases between them. The CDR3 consists of 14 residues.

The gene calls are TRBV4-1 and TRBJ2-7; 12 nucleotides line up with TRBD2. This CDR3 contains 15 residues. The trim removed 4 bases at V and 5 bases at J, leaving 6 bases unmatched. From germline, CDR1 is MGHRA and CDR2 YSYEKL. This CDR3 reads CASSPTSGRNNEQYF. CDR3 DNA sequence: TGCGCCAGCAGCCCTACTAGCGGGAGGAACAACGAGCAGTACTTC.

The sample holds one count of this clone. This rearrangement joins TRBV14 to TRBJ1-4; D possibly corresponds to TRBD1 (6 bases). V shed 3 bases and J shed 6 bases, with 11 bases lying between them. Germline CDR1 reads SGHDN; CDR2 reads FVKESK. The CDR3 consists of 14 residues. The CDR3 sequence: CASSHQDSYEKLFF. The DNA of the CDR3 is TGTGCCAGCAGCCATCAGGACAGTTATGAAAAACTGTTTTTT.

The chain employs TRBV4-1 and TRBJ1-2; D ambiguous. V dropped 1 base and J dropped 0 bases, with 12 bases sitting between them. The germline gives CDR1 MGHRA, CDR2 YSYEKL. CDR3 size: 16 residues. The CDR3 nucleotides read TGCGCCAGCAGCCAAGTTTCGTCTCCGTCTAACTATGGCTACACCTTC. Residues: CASSQVSSPSNYGYTF.

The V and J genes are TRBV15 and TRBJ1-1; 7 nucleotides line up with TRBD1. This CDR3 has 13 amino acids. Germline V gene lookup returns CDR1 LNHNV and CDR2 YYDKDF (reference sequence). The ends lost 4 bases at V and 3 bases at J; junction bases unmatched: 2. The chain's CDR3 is CATSITGDTEAFF. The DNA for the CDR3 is TGTGCCACCAGCATAACAGGGGACACTGAAGCTTTCTTT.

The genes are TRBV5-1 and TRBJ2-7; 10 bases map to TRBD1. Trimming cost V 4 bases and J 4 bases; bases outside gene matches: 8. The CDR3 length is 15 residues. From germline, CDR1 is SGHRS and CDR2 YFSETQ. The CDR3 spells CASSPWGQGRYEQYF. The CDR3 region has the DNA TGCGCCAGCAGCCCATGGGGACAGGGGAGGTACGAGCAGTACTTC.

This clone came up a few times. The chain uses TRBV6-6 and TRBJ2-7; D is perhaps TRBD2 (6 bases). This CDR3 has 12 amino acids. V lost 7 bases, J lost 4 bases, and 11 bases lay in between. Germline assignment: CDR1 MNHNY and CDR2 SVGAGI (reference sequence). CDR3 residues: CASTHGGYEQYF. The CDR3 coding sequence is TGTGCCAGCACCCACGGGGGATACGAGCAGTACTTC.

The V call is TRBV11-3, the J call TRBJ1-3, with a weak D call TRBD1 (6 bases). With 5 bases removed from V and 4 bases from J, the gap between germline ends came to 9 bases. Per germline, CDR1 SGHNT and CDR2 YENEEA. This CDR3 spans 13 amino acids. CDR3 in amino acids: CASSGTSGNTIYF. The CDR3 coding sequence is TGTGCCAGCAGCGGGACATCCGGAAACACCATATATTTT.

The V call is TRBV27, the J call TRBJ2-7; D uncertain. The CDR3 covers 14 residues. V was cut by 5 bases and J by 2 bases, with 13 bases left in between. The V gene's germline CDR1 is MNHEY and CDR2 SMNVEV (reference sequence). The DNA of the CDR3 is TGTGCCAGCAGTGTTTCCGTCCCGGCCTACGAGCAGTACTTC. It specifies CASSVSVPAYEQYF.

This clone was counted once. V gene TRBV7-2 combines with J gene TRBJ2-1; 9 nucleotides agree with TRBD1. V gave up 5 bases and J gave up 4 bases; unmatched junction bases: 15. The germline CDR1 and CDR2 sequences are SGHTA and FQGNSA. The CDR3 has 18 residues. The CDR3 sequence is CASSLFHRGTGPYNEQFF. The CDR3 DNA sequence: TGTGCCAGCAGCCTTTTTCATCGCGGGACAGGGCCATACAATGAGCAGTTCTTC.

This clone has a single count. CDR3 sequence reads: CASSPGPGQGPRIGYTF. Written as DNA, the CDR3 is TGTGCCAGCAGCCCCGGGCCGGGACAGGGGCCTCGTATCGGCTACACCTTC. This rearrangement joins TRBV14 to TRBJ1-2, with 10 nucleotides matching TRBD1. Trimming cost V 4 bases and J 8 bases; bases outside gene matches: 16. The CDR3 length is 17 residues. Per germline, CDR1 SGHDN and CDR2 FVKESK. The complete variable domain, with remaining parts taken from reference TRBV14 and TRBJ1-2, reads EAGVTQFPSHSVIEKGQTVTLRCDPISGHDNLYWYRRVMGKEIKFLLHFVKESKQDESGMPNNRFLAERTGGTYSTLKVQPAELEDSGVYFCASSPGPGQGPRIGYTFGSGTRLTVV.

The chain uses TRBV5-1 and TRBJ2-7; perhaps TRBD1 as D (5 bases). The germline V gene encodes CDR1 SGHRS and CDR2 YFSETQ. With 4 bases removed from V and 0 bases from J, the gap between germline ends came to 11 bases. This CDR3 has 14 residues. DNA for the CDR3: TGCGCCAGCAGCGCCGCGCAGGGCTCCTACGAGCAGTACTTC. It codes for CASSAAQGSYEQYF.

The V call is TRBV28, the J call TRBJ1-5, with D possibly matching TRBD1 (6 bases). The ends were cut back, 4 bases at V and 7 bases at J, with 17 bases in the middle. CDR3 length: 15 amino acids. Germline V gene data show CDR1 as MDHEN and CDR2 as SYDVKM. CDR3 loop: CASSSTGLSHQPQHF. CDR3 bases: TGTGCCAGCAGTTCTACAGGGTTGTCTCACCAGCCCCAGCATTTT.

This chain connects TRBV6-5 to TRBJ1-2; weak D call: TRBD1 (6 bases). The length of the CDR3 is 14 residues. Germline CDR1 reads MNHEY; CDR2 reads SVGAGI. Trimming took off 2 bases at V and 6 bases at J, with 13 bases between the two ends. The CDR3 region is CASSYGGAGDGYTF. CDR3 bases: TGTGCCAGCAGTTACGGTGGCGCAGGGGATGGCTACACCTTC.

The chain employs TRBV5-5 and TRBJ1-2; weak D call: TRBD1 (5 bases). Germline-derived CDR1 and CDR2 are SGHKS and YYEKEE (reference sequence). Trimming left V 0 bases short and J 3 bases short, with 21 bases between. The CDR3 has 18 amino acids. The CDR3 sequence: CASSLEAFGGTSYYGYTF. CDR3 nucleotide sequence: TGTGCCAGCAGCTTGGAGGCGTTTGGGGGGACCAGCTACTATGGCTACACCTTC.

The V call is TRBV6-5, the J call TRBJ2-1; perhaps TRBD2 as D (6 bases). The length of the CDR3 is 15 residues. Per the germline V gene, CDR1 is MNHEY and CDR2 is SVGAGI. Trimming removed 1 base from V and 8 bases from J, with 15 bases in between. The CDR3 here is CASSYCMRGCDEQFF. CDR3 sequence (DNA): TGTGCCAGCAGTTACTGTATGCGGGGATGCGATGAGCAGTTCTTC.

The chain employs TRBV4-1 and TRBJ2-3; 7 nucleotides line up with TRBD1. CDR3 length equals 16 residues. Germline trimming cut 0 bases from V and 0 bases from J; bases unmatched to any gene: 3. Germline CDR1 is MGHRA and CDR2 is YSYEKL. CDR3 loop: CASSQDQGESTDTQYF. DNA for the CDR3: TGCGCCAGCAGCCAAGATCAGGGGGAAAGCACAGATACGCAGTATTTT.